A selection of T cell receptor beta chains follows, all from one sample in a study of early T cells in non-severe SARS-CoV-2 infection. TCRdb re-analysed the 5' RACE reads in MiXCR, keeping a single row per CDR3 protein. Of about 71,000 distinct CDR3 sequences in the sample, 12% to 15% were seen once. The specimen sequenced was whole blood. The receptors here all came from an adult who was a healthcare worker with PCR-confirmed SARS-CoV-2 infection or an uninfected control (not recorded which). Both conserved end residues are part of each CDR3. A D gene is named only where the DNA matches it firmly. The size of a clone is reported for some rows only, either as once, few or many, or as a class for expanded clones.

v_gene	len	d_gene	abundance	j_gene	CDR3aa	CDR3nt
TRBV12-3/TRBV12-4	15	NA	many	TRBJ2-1	CASSPGVAEGNEQFF	TGTGCCAGCAGCCCCGGAGTAGCGGAGGGAAATGAGCAGTTCTTC
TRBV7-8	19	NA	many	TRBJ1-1	CASSLEGPGRLIRMTEAFF	TGTGCCAGCAGCTTAGAGGGACCCGGCCGGCTGATCAGAATGACTGAAGCTTTCTTT
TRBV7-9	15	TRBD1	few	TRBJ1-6	CASSHLRQGDSPLHF	TGTGCCAGCAGCCACTTACGACAGGGTGACTCACCCCTCCACTTT
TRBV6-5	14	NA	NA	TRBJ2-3	CASSLGPPTDTQYF	TGTGCCAGCAGCCTCGGACCACCCACAGATACGCAGTATTTT
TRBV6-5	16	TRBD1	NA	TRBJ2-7	CASSNTPGQGADEQYF	TGTGCCAGCTCAAACACACCGGGACAGGGGGCCGACGAGCAGTACTTC
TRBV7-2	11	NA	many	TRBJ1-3	CASSSGNTIYF	TGTGCCAGCAGCTCTGGAAACACCATATATTTT
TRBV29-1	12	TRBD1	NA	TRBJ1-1	CSARTGSTEAFF	TGCAGCGCCAGGACAGGGAGCACTGAAGCTTTCTTT
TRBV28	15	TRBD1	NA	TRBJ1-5	CASSLSGTANQPQHF	TGTGCCAGCAGTTTATCGGGGACAGCGAATCAGCCCCAGCATTTT
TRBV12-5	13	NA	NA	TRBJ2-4	CASGLGQENIQYF	TGTGCTAGTGGTTTGGGTCAAGAAAACATTCAGTACTTC
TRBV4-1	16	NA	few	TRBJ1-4	CASSLSSGTRNEKLFF	TGCGCCAGCAGCCTCTCATCCGGGACTCGAAATGAAAAACTGTTTTTT
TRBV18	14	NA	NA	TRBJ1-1	CASSPSRADTEAFF	TGTGCCAGCTCACCTTCAAGGGCGGACACTGAAGCTTTCTTT
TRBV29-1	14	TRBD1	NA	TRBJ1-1	CSVDTRTGPYEAFF	TGCAGCGTCGACACAAGGACAGGGCCTTATGAAGCTTTCTTT
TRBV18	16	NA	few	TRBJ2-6	CASSPQGVSGANVLTF	TGTGCCAGCTCACCGCAAGGGGTCTCTGGGGCCAACGTCCTGACTTTC
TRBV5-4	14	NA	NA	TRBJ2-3	CASSPQGFTDTQYF	TGTGCCAGCAGCCCCCAGGGATTTACAGATACGCAGTATTTT
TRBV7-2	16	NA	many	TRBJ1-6	CASSHPGSTYNSPLHF	TGTGCCAGCAGCCACCCCGGGTCAACATATAATTCACCCCTCCACTTT
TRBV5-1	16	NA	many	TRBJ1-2	CASSNSSGTGSYGYTF	TGCGCCAGCAGCAACTCCTCCGGGACCGGTTCGTATGGCTACACCTTC
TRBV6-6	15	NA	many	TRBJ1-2	CASSPLASKSYGYTF	TGTGCCAGCAGTCCCCTAGCATCGAAGTCCTATGGCTACACCTTC
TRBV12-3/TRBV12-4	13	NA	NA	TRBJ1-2	CASRLGVWFGYTF	TGTGCCAGCAGGCTAGGGGTTTGGTTTGGCTACACCTTC
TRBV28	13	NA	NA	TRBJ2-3	CASVDRASDTQYF	TGTGCCAGCGTGGACAGAGCGTCAGATACGCAGTATTTT
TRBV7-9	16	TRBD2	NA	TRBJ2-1	CASSYGLAAILVLQFF	TGTGCCAGCAGCTACGGACTAGCGGCGATACTGGTATTGCAGTTCTTC
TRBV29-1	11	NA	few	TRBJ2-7	CSVARGYEQYF	TGCAGCGTTGCACGGGGATACGAGCAGTACTTC
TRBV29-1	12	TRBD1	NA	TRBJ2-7	CSVTGEFVEQYF	TGCAGCGTCACAGGGGAATTCGTCGAGCAGTACTTC
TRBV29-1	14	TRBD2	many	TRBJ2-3	CSGQTSGVTDTQYF	TGCAGCGGGCAGACTAGCGGGGTTACAGATACGCAGTATTTT
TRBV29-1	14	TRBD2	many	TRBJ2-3	CSVPPSGGTDTQYF	TGCAGCGTTCCCCCTAGCGGGGGTACAGATACGCAGTATTTT
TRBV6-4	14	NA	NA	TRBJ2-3	CASSYRGNWDTQYF	TGTGCCAGCAGTTATCGGGGCAACTGGGATACGCAGTATTTT
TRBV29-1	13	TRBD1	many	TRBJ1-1	CSSGGRLNTEAFF	TGCAGCTCAGGGGGCCGCCTGAACACTGAAGCTTTCTTT
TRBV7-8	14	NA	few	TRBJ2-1	CASSREAGRNEQFF	TGTGCCAGCAGCCGCGAGGCGGGGCGGAATGAGCAGTTCTTC
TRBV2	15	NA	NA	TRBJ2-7	CASSEARTPGVEQYF	TGTGCCAGCAGTGAAGCGCGCACCCCAGGGGTCGAGCAGTACTTC
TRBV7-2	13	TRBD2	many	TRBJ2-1	CASSLGLAGEQFF	TGTGCCAGCAGCTTGGGACTAGCGGGAGAGCAGTTCTTC
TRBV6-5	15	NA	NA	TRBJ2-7	CASSSGRRGGYEQYF	TGTGCCAGCAGTTCGGGCAGGAGAGGGGGCTACGAGCAGTACTTC
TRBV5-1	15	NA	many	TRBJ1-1	CASSPERTAYTEAFF	TGCGCCAGCAGCCCAGAAAGGACGGCCTACACTGAAGCTTTCTTT
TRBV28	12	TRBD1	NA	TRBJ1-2	CASTTDRDGYTF	TGTGCCAGCACGACAGACAGGGATGGCTACACCTTC
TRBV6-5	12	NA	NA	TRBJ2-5	CASTNGKETQYF	TGTGCCAGCACCAACGGGAAAGAGACCCAGTACTTC
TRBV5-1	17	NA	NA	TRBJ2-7	CAIPRRGPGTESYEQYF	TGCGCCATCCCTCGAAGGGGCCCCGGGACGGAATCCTACGAGCAGTACTTC
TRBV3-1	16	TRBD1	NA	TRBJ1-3	CASSQAGQGPGSTIYF	TGTGCCAGCAGCCAAGCCGGACAGGGCCCGGGGAGCACCATATATTTT
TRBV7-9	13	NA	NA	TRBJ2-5	CASSARVQETQYF	TGTGCCAGCAGCGCGCGGGTCCAAGAGACCCAGTACTTC
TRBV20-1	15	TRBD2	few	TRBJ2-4	CSAPTSGGTKNIQYF	TGCAGTGCCCCCACTAGCGGGGGGACCAAAAACATTCAGTACTTC
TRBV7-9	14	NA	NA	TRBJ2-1	CASSPTIVPNEQFF	TGTGCCAGCAGCCCCACGATCGTGCCCAATGAGCAGTTCTTC
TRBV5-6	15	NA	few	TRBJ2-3	CASSSLNRGGDTQYF	TGTGCCAGCAGCTCCCTGAACAGGGGAGGAGATACGCAGTATTTT
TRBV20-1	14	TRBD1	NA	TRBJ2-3	CSASGTGITDTQYF	TGCAGTGCTAGCGGGACAGGGATAACAGATACGCAGTATTTT
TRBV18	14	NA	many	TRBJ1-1	CASSPGGRDTEAFF	TGTGCCAGCTCACCAGGGGGTAGGGACACTGAAGCTTTCTTT
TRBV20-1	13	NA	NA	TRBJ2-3	CSAIHLVGDTQYF	TGCAGTGCTATTCATCTCGTTGGAGATACGCAGTATTTT
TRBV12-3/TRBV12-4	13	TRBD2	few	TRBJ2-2	CASSLSGVGELFF	TGTGCCAGCAGTTTGAGCGGGGTCGGGGAGCTGTTTTTT
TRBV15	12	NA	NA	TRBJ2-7	CATAYSSDEQYF	TGTGCCACCGCCTATTCTAGCGACGAGCAGTACTTC
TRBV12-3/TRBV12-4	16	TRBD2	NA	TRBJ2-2	CASSLVSGGLTGELFF	TGTGCCAGCAGCCTGGTTAGCGGGGGGCTCACCGGGGAGCTGTTTTTT
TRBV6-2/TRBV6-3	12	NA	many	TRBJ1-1	CASSYWGTEAFF	TGTGCCAGCAGTTACTGGGGCACTGAAGCTTTCTTT
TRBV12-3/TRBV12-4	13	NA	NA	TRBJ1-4	CASSYFQGEKLFF	TGTGCCAGCAGTTATTTTCAGGGGGAAAAACTGTTTTTT
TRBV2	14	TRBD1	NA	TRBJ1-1	CASSSRGRNTEAFF	TGTGCCAGCAGTTCCAGGGGGAGGAACACTGAAGCTTTCTTT
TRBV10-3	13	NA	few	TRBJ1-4	CAISQGYNEKLFF	TGTGCCATCAGCCAAGGGTATAATGAAAAACTGTTTTTT
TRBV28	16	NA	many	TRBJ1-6	CATTRLRGKYNSPLHF	TGTGCCACCACCCGTCTCCGGGGGAAATATAATTCACCCCTCCACTTT
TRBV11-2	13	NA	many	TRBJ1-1	CASSPYMNTEAFF	TGTGCCAGCAGCCCCTACATGAACACTGAAGCTTTCTTT
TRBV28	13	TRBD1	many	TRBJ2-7	CASSPELRGRQYF	TGTGCCAGCAGTCCCGAGTTGAGGGGGCGGCAGTACTTC
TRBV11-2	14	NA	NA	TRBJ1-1	CASSFPQANTEAFF	TGTGCCAGCAGCTTCCCTCAGGCAAACACTGAAGCTTTCTTT
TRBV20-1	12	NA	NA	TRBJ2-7	CSANPDSYEQYF	TGCAGTGCTAATCCAGATTCCTACGAGCAGTACTTC
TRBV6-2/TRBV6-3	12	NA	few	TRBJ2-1	CASRGPRPEQFF	TGTGCCAGCAGGGGCCCTCGTCCTGAGCAGTTCTTC
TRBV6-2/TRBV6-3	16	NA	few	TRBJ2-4	CASTQMGVGPKNIQYF	TGTGCCAGCACTCAGATGGGGGTTGGCCCCAAAAACATTCAGTACTTC
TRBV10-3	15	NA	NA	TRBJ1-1	CAISDSGSPNTEAFF	TGTGCCATCAGTGACTCAGGAAGCCCGAACACTGAAGCTTTCTTT